This is a list of T cell receptor beta chains from one sample in a study of cytomegalovirus exposure and HLA in healthy donors. This table comes from immunoSEQ multiplex PCR, and its TCRdb copy is limited to in-frame clones, with some not included. The repertoire includes around 72,000 clones, 60% to 75% of them detected once, and roughly 20% sits in the top ten. The source material was PBMCs. The receptors were sampled from a man aged 35 to 55 in good health and CMV-seropositive. Each CDR3 is given with its conserved first and last residue. A D gene is named only where the DNA matches it firmly. Expanded clones are given a class, and other clones once, few, many or no size at all.

J gene,D gene,clone size,V gene,CDR3 DNA,CDR3 protein
TRBJ2-7,NA,NA,TRBV7-2,TGTGCCAGCAGCTATGACAGTTCCTACTACGAGCAGTACTTC,CASSYDSSYYEQYF
TRBJ1-6,TRBD1,NA,TRBV5-5,TGTGCCAGCAGCTACCGGGACAGACCTTTGAGCTCCTATAATTCACCCCTCCACTTT,CASSYRDRPLSSYNSPLHF
TRBJ2-2,NA,few,TRBV7-9,TGTGCCAGCACCCAAGGGGCCGGGGAGCTGTTTTTT,CASTQGAGELFF
TRBJ1-2,TRBD1,NA,TRBV28,TGTGCCAGCAGTCCGACAGGGCCCTATGGCTACACCTTC,CASSPTGPYGYTF
TRBJ1-1,TRBD1,few,TRBV28,TGTGCCAGCAGTTCACCCGGACAGGGTAGTAACACTGAAGCTTTCTTT,CASSSPGQGSNTEAFF
TRBJ2-7,NA,NA,TRBV7-9,TGTGCCAGCAGCTTAGCGTCGGGGGACGAGCAGTACTTC,CASSLASGDEQYF
TRBJ1-6,TRBD1,NA,TRBV6-5,TGTGCCAGCAGTTACGAGGACAGGGTTTCCTCACCCCTCCACTTT,CASSYEDRVSSPLHF
TRBJ2-7,TRBD2,NA,TRBV2,TGTGCCACCAAGCGGGGGGGCCACTACGAGCAGTACTTC,CATKRGGHYEQYF
TRBJ1-1,NA,NA,TRBV2,TGTGCCAGCAATCTCAGGGATGAAGCTTTCTTT,CASNLRDEAFF
TRBJ1-5,TRBD1,NA,TRBV13,TGTGCCAGCACCAGGGGGCAGGGGGACCAGCCCCAGCATTTT,CASTRGQGDQPQHF
TRBJ1-1,NA,NA,TRBV18,TGTGCCAGCTCACCACCAGACACGCTAAACACTGAAGCTTTCTTT,CASSPPDTLNTEAFF
TRBJ2-2,NA,NA,TRBV29-1,TGCAGCGCCAGAGGTCAAGACACCGGGGAGCTGTTTTTT,CSARGQDTGELFF
TRBJ2-7,NA,NA,TRBV5-6,TGTGCCAGCAGCTTGGCCGGCGGTTTCAGCTCCTACGAGCAGTACTTC,CASSLAGGFSSYEQYF
TRBJ1-2,NA,NA,TRBV4-3,TGCGCCAGCAGCCAAGATTATCGGTCTTTAACTAACTATGGCTACACCTTC,CASSQDYRSLTNYGYTF
TRBJ2-3,TRBD1,NA,TRBV6-5,TGTGCCAGCAGAGGATCGGACAGGGCTGGAGATACGCAGTATTTT,CASRGSDRAGDTQYF
TRBJ2-5,TRBD2,NA,TRBV6-5,TGTGCCAGCAACCGGGGGGGTAGGCGAGGAGAGACCCAGTACTTC,CASNRGGRRGETQYF
TRBJ1-1,TRBD1,NA,TRBV28,TGTGCCAGCTGGTGGCGACAGGGGGGAAACACTGAAGCTTTCTTT,CASWWRQGGNTEAFF
TRBJ2-7,NA,NA,TRBV5-6,TGTGCCAGCAGCTTGCAAGGGCAGGGGCTGGAGCAGTACTTC,CASSLQGQGLEQYF
TRBJ1-2,TRBD1,NA,TRBV28,TGTGCCAGCAGCTCCACCCTTACCCGATCGACAGGGCTCTATGGCTACACCTTC,CASSSTLTRSTGLYGYTF
TRBJ2-7,NA,NA,TRBV13,TGTGCCAGCAGCTTATCAGGGGTCCACGAGCAGTACTTC,CASSLSGVHEQYF
TRBJ2-3,NA,NA,TRBV5-1,TGCGCCAGCAGTTCCCTAGACAGATTCACAGATACGCAGTATTTT,CASSSLDRFTDTQYF
TRBJ2-3,TRBD2,NA,TRBV27,TGTGCCAGCAGTTTATGGGGAGGGAACACAGATACGCAGTATTTT,CASSLWGGNTDTQYF
TRBJ2-7,NA,NA,TRBV6-5,TGTGCCAGCAGAAAAAGTCCAGGGGAGCAGTACTTC,CASRKSPGEQYF
TRBJ2-3,NA,NA,TRBV7-2,TGTGCCAGCAGCTTAGCGGGGGGGCGAAGCACAGATACGCAGTATTTT,CASSLAGGRSTDTQYF
TRBJ2-7,TRBD1,NA,TRBV6-1,TGTGCCAGCAGTGAAGCCGGAACAGGGGGGTACGAGCAGTACTTC,CASSEAGTGGYEQYF
TRBJ2-7,TRBD2,NA,TRBV2,TGTGCCAGCAGTGCTGGGGAGGGCATACCGCTGAGCTCCTACGAGCAGTACTTC,CASSAGEGIPLSSYEQYF
TRBJ1-5,NA,NA,TRBV9,TGTGCCAGCAGCCCCCGAGACTTCGGGCCCCAGCATTTT,CASSPRDFGPQHF
TRBJ2-3,NA,NA,TRBV11-2,TGTGCCAGCAGCCCCCGACTAAGGTCGGTCACAGATACGCAGTATTTT,CASSPRLRSVTDTQYF
TRBJ1-5,NA,few,TRBV27,TGTGCCAGCAGTCCATTCCCAGGGGATAGCAATCAGCCCCAGCATTTT,CASSPFPGDSNQPQHF
TRBJ1-1,TRBD1,once,TRBV28,TGTGCCAGCAGCCCCACCGGGACAGGGGGTGACACTGAAGCTTTCTTT,CASSPTGTGGDTEAFF
TRBJ2-5,NA,NA,TRBV7-2,TGTGCCAGCAGCTCCCGGAGGACCCAGTACTTC,CASSSRRTQYF
TRBJ2-2,NA,NA,TRBV27,TGTGCCAGCAGCCATACCGGGGAGCTGTTTTTT,CASSHTGELFF
TRBJ2-1,NA,NA,TRBV27,TGTGCCAGCACCCTCGATAGTGAGCAGTTCTTC,CASTLDSEQFF
TRBJ1-5,NA,NA,TRBV2,TGTGCCAGCCGCAGGCAGGCTGCTCAGCCCCAGCATTTT,CASRRQAAQPQHF
TRBJ1-2,NA,NA,TRBV28,TGTGCCAGCAGTTTACCAGGGGAAAGCGGCTACACCTTC,CASSLPGESGYTF
TRBJ2-2,NA,NA,TRBV2,TGTGCCAGCAGGCGAATACAGGGAAGGGCCGGGGAGCTGTTTTTT,CASRRIQGRAGELFF
TRBJ2-1,NA,NA,TRBV4-2,TGTGCCAGCAGCCAAAGATTAGTAAATGAGCAGTTCTTC,CASSQRLVNEQFF
TRBJ2-1,TRBD2,NA,TRBV15,TGTGCCACCAGCAGAGATTTAGCGGGGGGGCCGGATGAGCAGTTCTTC,CATSRDLAGGPDEQFF
TRBJ1-3,TRBD1,NA,TRBV6-5,TGTGCCAGCAGGCGACAGGGGGGGATAGGAAACACCATATATTTT,CASRRQGGIGNTIYF
TRBJ2-7,NA,NA,TRBV4-1,TGCGCCAGCAGCCAGCCCGGACAGAACAACGAGCAGTACTTC,CASSQPGQNNEQYF
TRBJ1-2,TRBD1,few,TRBV6-5,TGTGCCAGCAGTTCGGACAGGGGGCTAAGCTACACCTTC,CASSSDRGLSYTF